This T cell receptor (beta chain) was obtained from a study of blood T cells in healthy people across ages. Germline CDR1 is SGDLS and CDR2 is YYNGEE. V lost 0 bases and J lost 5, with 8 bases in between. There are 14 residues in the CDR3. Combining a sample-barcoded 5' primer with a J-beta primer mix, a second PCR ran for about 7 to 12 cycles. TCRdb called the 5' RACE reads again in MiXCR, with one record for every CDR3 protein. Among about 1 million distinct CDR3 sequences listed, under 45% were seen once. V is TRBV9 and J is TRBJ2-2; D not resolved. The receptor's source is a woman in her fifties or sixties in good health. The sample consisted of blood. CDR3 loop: CASSVEWGTGELFF. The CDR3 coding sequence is TGTGCCAGCAGCGTAGAGTGGGGTACCGGGGAGCTGTTTTTT.